Each of the 22 T cell receptor beta chains below was sequenced from the same sample in a study of CD4 T cells in relation to SARS-CoV-2 and coronaviruses. Using immunoSEQ multiplex PCR, the repertoire was profiled, and TCRdb retains in-frame clones only, with some absent. The table has approximately 17,000 clones, about 80% seen once. The unexposed donors gave CD4+ T cells in about 2011-2018, prior to COVID-19. The cells were cultured for about ten days before CD4+ T cells were isolated. Antigens for these TCRs are unknown. The sample was CD4+ T cells from PBMCs, cultured in vitro. The receptors here all came from a human donor in good health.

The chain links TRBV5-1 to TRBJ2-3, with TRBD2 matching 9 bases. The CDR3 spans 15 residues. Germline lookup yields CDR1 SGHRS and CDR2 YFSETQ. The junction had 10 bases not matched to a gene; V was cut back by 4 bases and J by 7 bases. The CDR3 protein is CASSPNPAGGNTQYF. CDR3 coding DNA: TGCGCCAGCAGCCCGAACCCGGCGGGAGGGAATACGCAGTATTTT.

The chain carries TRBV10-3 and TRBJ1-1; D is undetermined. Per the germline V gene, CDR1 is ENHRY and CDR2 is SYGVKD. V gave up 3 bases and J gave up 4 bases, with 6 bases separating them. The CDR3 is 12 amino acids. The CDR3 protein is CAISEKGTEAFF. CDR3 DNA: TGTGCCATCAGTGAAAAAGGCACTGAAGCTTTCTTT.

The rearrangement links TRBV7-3 to TRBJ2-1; 8 bases are a match to TRBD2. The V and J ends lost 4 bases and 0 bases, in that order; junction bases with no gene match: 5. CDR1 is SGHTA and CDR2 is FQGTGA in the germline V gene. This CDR3 is 16 amino acids long. The CDR3 DNA reads TGTGCCAGCAGCTCCCGAACTAGCGGCTCCTACAATGAGCAGTTCTTC. Translated, it gives CASSSRTSGSYNEQFF.

V and J are TRBV14 and TRBJ1-1; 9 bases align to TRBD1. V shed 0 bases, J shed 11 bases, and the junction held 4 bases outside the gene matches. The CDR3 is 13 amino acids. Germline CDR1 and CDR2: SGHDN and FVKESK. The CDR3 here is CASSQELGTGAFF. The DNA of the CDR3 is TGTGCCAGCAGCCAAGAATTGGGGACAGGGGCTTTCTTT.

In this sample, this clone turned up a few times. The rearrangement links TRBV2 to TRBJ2-1; TRBD2 is a possible D gene (5 bases). CDR1 SNHLY and CDR2 FYNNEI come from the germline V gene. Deletions cut 3 bases from V and 4 bases from J, with 7 bases between. The CDR3 spans 13 residues. This CDR3 is CASSEREYNEQFF. CDR3 DNA sequence: TGTGCCAGCAGTGAGAGGGAGTACAATGAGCAGTTCTTC.

This sequence joins TRBV4-3 and TRBJ1-6; unclear D gene. Trimming pared 4 bases from V and 7 bases from J, leaving 14 bases between. The CDR3 consists of 15 residues. From germline, CDR1 is LGHNA and CDR2 YSLEER. The CDR3 spells CASSPGGAKNSPLHF. The CDR3 DNA reads TGCGCCAGCAGCCCCGGAGGCGCGAAGAATTCACCCCTCCACTTT.

The chain uses TRBV18 and TRBJ1-2; 7 nucleotides match TRBD1. V lost 2 bases to trimming and J lost 4 bases; unmatched junction nucleotides: 7. The CDR3 is made up of 15 amino acids. The germline gives CDR1 KGHSH, CDR2 LQKENI. The CDR3 DNA reads as TGTGCCAGCTCACCAAGCGTGACAGGGCCCTATGGCTACACCTTC. Amino acid sequence: CASSPSVTGPYGYTF.

The chain's CDR3 is CASSSVAGSQETQYF. DNA of the CDR3: TGTGCCAGCAGCTCAGTAGCGGGGAGCCAAGAGACCCAGTACTTC. V and J are TRBV7-2 and TRBJ2-5; 8 nucleotides match TRBD2. The V gene end was trimmed by 4 bases and the J gene end by 1 base; junction bases not matched to a gene: 5. Germline assignment: CDR1 SGHTA and CDR2 FQGNSA. This CDR3 contains 15 residues.

This sequence joins TRBV7-9 and TRBJ2-3; D is perhaps TRBD2 (5 bases). V dropped 1 base and J dropped 4 bases, with 18 bases sitting between them. The V gene's germline CDR1 is SEHNR and CDR2 FQNEAQ (reference sequence). This CDR3 region has 17 residues. The chain's CDR3 is CASSLVTRAVIPDTQYF. The CDR3 DNA is TGTGCCAGCAGCTTAGTAACGAGGGCCGTCATTCCAGATACGCAGTATTTT.

The chain has TRBV7-3 and TRBJ2-1; D uncertain. The CDR3 spans 14 residues. The V end lost 3 bases, the J end lost 4 bases, and 10 bases lay between the germline ends. Germline CDR1 SGHTA, CDR2 FQGTGA. CDR3 sequence reads: CASSFGLEYNEQFF. CDR3 nucleotides: TGTGCCAGCAGCTTCGGCCTAGAATACAATGAGCAGTTCTTC. Full variable domain (rest looked up from reference TRBV7-3 and TRBJ2-1): GAGVSQTPSNKVTEKGKYVELRCDPISGHTALYWYRQSLGQGPEFLIYFQGTGAADDSGLPNDRFFAVRPEGSVSTLKIQRTERGDSAVYLCASSFGLEYNEQFFGPGTRLTVL.

The chain links TRBV5-1 to TRBJ2-5; a weak D match, TRBD2 (5 bases). The CDR3 has 12 amino acids. The V gene lost 2 bases and the J gene lost 4 bases, with 6 bases spanning the gap. Per germline, CDR1 SGHRS and CDR2 YFSETQ. The CDR3 DNA is TGCGCCAGCAGCTTTACTAGAGAGACCCAGTACTTC. Its protein product is CASSFTRETQYF.

The chain carries TRBV13 and TRBJ1-1; D may be TRBD1 (5 bases). There are 17 residues in the CDR3. Germline CDR1 PRHDT, CDR2 FYEKMQ (reference sequence). With 5 bases removed from V and 1 base from J, the gap between germline ends came to 20 bases. Here the CDR3 DNA reads TGTGCCAGCAGCCTACGGGTGGGGCCCAGGGCGAACACTGAAGCTTTCTTT. It is translated as CASSLRVGPRANTEAFF. Full variable domain (missing parts from reference TRBV13 and TRBJ1-1): AAGVIQSPRHLIKEKRETATLKCYPIPRHDTVYWYQQGPGQDPQFLISFYEKMQSDKGSIPDRFSAQQFSDYHSELNMSSLELGDSALYFCASSLRVGPRANTEAFFGQGTRLTVV.

The chain carries TRBV19 and TRBJ1-2, with D tentatively TRBD1 (6 bases). Germline CDR1 is LNHDA and CDR2 is SQIVND (reference sequence). The CDR3 runs 14 residues. V was trimmed by 3 bases and J by 7 bases, leaving 15 bases between them. The CDR3 DNA sequence: TGTGCCAGTAGTATTGGGCGGGACATCGTTGGCTACACCTTC. Translated: CASSIGRDIVGYTF.

J is TRBJ2-2 and V is TRBV19, with D perhaps matching TRBD2 (7 bases). The CDR3 sequence is 15 residues long. Germline CDR1 is LNHDA and CDR2 is SQIVND (reference sequence). Trimming took 2 bases from V and 4 from J, leaving 11 bases between them. CDR3 protein: CASSISRGGTGELFF. The CDR3 DNA is TGTGCCAGTAGTATATCTAGGGGGGGCACCGGGGAGCTGTTTTTT. The variable domain in full, completed from reference TRBV19 and TRBJ2-2, reads DGGITQSPKYLFRKEGQNVTLSCEQNLNHDAMYWYRQDPGQGLRLIYYSQIVNDFQKGDIAEGYSVSREKKESFPLTVTSAQKNPTAFYLCASSISRGGTGELFFGEGSRLTVL.

The V call is TRBV2, the J call TRBJ2-5; TRBD2 matches at 14 bases. Unmatched junction bases numbered 9, after V lost 5 bases and J lost 1 base. The CDR3 totals 18 residues. The germline CDR1 and CDR2 sequences are SNHLY and FYNNEI. Here the CDR3 DNA reads TGTGCCAGCAGTCCTGCAGGGGGACTAGCGGGGGCCCAAGAGACCCAGTACTTC. Its protein product is CASSPAGGLAGAQETQYF.

CDR3 protein: CASSQEVWNEQFF. The DNA of the CDR3 is TGTGCCAGCAGCCAAGAGGTTTGGAATGAGCAGTTCTTC. V usage is TRBV4-2 and J usage is TRBJ2-1; no reliable D call. Trimming cost V 0 bases and J 7 bases, with 7 bases left between them. There are 13 residues in the CDR3. Germline CDR1 LGHNA, CDR2 YNFKEQ.

The table lists this clone with a few counts. CDR3 DNA sequence: TGCAGCGTTTCCCGACTAGCGGGAGCCGGGGAGCTGTTTTTT. Its protein product is CSVSRLAGAGELFF. V usage is TRBV29-1 and J usage is TRBJ2-2, with 12 bases matching TRBD2. Per germline, CDR1 SQVTM and CDR2 ANQGSEA. This CDR3 is built from 14 residues. V lost 5 bases to trimming and J lost 6 bases; unmatched junction nucleotides: 4.

The chain employs TRBV19 and TRBJ1-2; 9 nucleotides match TRBD1. The CDR3 loop spans 15 amino acids. Per the germline V gene, CDR1 is LNHDA and CDR2 is SQIVND (reference sequence). Trimming removed 4 bases from V and 8 bases from J; junction bases left unmatched: 11. As DNA, the CDR3 is TGTGCCAGTAGTACCGCGGACAGGGGCCTCACGGGCTACACCTTC. Its translation is CASSTADRGLTGYTF.

This clone was recorded once. This chain uses TRBV5-1 with TRBJ2-5; 10 bases agree with TRBD2. Per germline, CDR1 SGHRS and CDR2 YFSETQ. There are 15 residues in the CDR3. The ends lost 4 bases at V and 2 bases at J; junction bases unmatched: 5. CDR3 amino acids: CASSRAGGAQETQYF. In DNA, the CDR3 is TGCGCCAGCAGCAGAGCGGGGGGGGCGCAAGAGACCCAGTACTTC.

CDR3 bases: TGTGCCAGCAGCCAGCGGGGGGGCTATGGCTACACCTTC. As protein: CASSQRGGYGYTF. The chain has TRBV3-1 (or the pseudogene TRBV3-2) and TRBJ1-2, with D tentatively TRBD1 (5 bases). V shed 3 bases and J shed 4 bases, with 9 bases lying between them. The CDR3 has 13 amino acids. Germline assignment: CDR1 LGHDT and CDR2 YNNKEL (reference sequence).

The chain employs TRBV5-1 and TRBJ1-1, with 10 bases fitting TRBD1. CDR1 is SGHRS, CDR2 YFSETQ, per germline. This CDR3 contains 17 residues. J was trimmed by 2 bases and V by 4 bases; bases with no gene match: 11. CDR3 coding DNA: TGCGCCAGCAGCGCTCCGGGACAGGGGATCCTTAACACTGAAGCTTTCTTT. Translated, it gives CASSAPGQGILNTEAFF.

J is TRBJ2-1 and V is TRBV30; 13 bases match TRBD2. Looked up from germline, CDR1 is GTSNPN and CDR2 is SVGIG (reference sequence). The CDR3 sequence is 20 residues long. The V and J ends lost 1 base and 0 bases, in that order; junction bases with no gene match: 12. Written as DNA, the CDR3 is TGTGCCTGGAGTGCTGGGACTAGCGGGACTCCGTCGAGCTCCTACAATGAGCAGTTCTTC. Translating it yields CAWSAGTSGTPSSSYNEQFF.